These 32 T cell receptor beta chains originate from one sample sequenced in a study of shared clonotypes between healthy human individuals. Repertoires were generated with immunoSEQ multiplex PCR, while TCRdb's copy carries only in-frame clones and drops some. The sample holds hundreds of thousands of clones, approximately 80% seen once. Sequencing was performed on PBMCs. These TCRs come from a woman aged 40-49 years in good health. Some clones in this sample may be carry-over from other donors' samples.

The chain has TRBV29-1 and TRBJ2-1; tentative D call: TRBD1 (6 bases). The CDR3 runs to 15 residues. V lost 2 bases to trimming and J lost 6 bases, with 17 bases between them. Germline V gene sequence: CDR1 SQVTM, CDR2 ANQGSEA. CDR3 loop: CSVETVRGAINEQFF. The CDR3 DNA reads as TGCAGCGTTGAAACCGTCAGGGGCGCAATCAATGAGCAGTTCTTC.

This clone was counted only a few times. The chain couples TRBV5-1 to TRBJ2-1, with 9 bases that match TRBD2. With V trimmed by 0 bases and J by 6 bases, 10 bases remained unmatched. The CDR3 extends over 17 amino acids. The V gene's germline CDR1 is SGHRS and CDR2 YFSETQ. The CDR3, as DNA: TGCGCCAGCAGCTTGGCTCTAGCGGGATCCCCACTCAATGAGCAGTTCTTC. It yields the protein CASSLALAGSPLNEQFF.

The CDR3 loop reads CASSFGSHGGREQFF. The DNA for the CDR3 is TGTGCCAGCAGCTTTGGATCCCACGGGGGGAGGGAGCAGTTCTTC. J is TRBJ2-1 and V is TRBV5-6, with TRBD2 identical over 7 bases. The V gene end was trimmed by 2 bases and the J gene end by 10 bases; junction bases not matched to a gene: 12. Looked up from germline, CDR1 is SGHDT and CDR2 is YYEEEE. The CDR3 covers 15 residues. Full variable domain (outside the CDR3, taken from reference TRBV5-6 and TRBJ2-1): DAGVTQSPTHLIKTRGQQVTLRCSPKSGHDTVSWYQQALGQGPQFIFQYYEEEERQRGNFPDRFSGHQFPNYSSELNVNALLLGDSALYLCASSFGSHGGREQFFGPGTRLTVL.

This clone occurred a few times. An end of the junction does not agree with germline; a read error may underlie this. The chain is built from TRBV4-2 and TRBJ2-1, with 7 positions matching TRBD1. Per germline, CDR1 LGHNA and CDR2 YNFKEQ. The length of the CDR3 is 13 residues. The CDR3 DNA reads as TGTGCCAGCAGCCAAGATACCCCGGACAGGACGGTCTTC. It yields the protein CASSQDTPDRTVF.

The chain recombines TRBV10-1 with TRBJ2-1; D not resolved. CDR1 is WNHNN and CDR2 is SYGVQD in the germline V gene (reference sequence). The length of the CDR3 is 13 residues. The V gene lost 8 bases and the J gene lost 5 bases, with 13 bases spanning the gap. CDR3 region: CASPPSLHNEQFF. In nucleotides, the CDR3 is TGCGCCAGCCCTCCGTCCCTCCACAATGAGCAGTTCTTC.

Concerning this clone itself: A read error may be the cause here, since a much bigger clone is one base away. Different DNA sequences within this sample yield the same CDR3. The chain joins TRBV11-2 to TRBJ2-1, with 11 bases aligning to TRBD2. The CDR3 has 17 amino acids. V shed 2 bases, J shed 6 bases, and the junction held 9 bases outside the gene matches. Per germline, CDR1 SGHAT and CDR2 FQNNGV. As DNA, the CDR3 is TGTGCCAGCAGCTTACCCGGGCTAGCGGGAGGTGGCAATGAGCAGTTCTTC. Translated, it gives CASSLPGLAGGGNEQFF.

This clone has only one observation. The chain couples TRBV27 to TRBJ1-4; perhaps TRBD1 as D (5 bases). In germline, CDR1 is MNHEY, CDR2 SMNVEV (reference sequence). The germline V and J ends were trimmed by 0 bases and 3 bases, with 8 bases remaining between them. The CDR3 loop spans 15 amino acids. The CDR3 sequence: CASSLSNRPNEKLFF. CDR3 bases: TGTGCCAGCAGTTTATCCAACAGGCCTAATGAAAAACTGTTTTTT.

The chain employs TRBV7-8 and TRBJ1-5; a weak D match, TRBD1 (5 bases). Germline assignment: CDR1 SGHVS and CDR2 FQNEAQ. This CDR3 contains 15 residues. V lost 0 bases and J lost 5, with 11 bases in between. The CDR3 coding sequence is TGTGCCAGCAGCTTAGCGATGGGGGGTTATCAGCCCCAGCATTTT. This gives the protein CASSLAMGGYQPQHF.

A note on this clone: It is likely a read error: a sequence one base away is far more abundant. CDR3 in DNA: TGTGCCTGGAGTCTCTCTGTGTCGAAAGCTTTCTTT. It encodes CAWSLSVSKAFF. The rearrangement links TRBV30 to TRBJ1-1; D remains ambiguous. V lost 2 bases and J 9 bases, leaving 13 bases between the germline ends. The CDR3 runs to 12 residues. The germline gives CDR1 GTSNPN, CDR2 SVGIG (reference sequence).

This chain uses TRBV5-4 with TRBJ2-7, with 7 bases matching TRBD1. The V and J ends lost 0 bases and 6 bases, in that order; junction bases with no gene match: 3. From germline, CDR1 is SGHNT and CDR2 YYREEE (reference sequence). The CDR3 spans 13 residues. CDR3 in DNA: TGTGCCAGCAGCTTGGCAGGGGGTTCCGAGCAGTACTTC. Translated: CASSLAGGSEQYF.

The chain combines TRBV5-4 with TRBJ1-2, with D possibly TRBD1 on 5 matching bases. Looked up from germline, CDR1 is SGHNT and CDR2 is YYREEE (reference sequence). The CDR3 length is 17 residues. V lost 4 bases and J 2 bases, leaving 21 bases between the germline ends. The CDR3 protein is CASSQDDGRDQNYGYTF. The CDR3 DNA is TGTGCCAGCAGCCAAGATGATGGCAGGGATCAAAACTATGGCTACACCTTC.

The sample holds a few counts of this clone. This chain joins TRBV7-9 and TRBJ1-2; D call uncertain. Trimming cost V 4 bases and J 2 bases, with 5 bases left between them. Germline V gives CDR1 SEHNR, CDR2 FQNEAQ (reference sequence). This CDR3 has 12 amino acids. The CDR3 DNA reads TGTGCCAGCAGCTCCATCAACTATGGCTACACCTTC. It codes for CASSSINYGYTF. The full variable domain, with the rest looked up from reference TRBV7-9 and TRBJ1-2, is DTGVSQNPRHKITKRGQNVTFRCDPISEHNRLYWYRQTLGQGPEFLTYFQNEAQLEKSRLLSDRFSAERPKGSFSTLEIQRTEQGDSAMYLCASSSINYGYTFGSGTRLTVV.

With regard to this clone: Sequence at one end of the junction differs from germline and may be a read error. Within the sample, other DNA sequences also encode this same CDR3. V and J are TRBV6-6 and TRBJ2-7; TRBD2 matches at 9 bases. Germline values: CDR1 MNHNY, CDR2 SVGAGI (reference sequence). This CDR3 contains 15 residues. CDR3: CASSYSPSGIYEQYF. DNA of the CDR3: TGTGCCAGCAGTTACTCGCCTAGCGGGATCTACGAGCAGTACTTT.

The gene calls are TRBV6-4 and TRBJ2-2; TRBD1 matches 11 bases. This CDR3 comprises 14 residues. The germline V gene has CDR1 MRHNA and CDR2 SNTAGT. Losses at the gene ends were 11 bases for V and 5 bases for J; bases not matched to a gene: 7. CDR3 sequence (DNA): TGTGCCCCCGAGGGGACAGGGGGTACCGGGGAGCTGTTTTTT. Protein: CAPEGTGGTGELFF.

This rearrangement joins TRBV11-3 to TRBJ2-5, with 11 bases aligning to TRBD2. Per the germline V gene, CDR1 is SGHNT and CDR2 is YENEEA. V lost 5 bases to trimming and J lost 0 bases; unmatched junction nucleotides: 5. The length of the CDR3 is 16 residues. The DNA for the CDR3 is TGTGCCAGCAGCACTAGCGGGGGACAGGACCAAGAGACCCAGTACTTC. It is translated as CASSTSGGQDQETQYF.

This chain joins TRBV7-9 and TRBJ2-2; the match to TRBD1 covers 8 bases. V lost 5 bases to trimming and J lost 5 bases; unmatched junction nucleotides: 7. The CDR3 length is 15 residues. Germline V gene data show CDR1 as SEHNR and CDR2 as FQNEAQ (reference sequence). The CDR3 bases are TGTGCCAGCAGCACAGGGACAGGTCGGACCGGGGAGCTGTTTTTT. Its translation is CASSTGTGRTGELFF.

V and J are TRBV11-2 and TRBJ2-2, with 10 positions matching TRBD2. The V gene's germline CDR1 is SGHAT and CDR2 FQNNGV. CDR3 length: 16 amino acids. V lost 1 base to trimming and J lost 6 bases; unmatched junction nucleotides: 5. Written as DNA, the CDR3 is TGTGCCAGCAGCTTAGTGTCTAGCGGGAGTCCCGGGGAGCTGTTTTTT. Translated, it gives CASSLVSSGSPGELFF.

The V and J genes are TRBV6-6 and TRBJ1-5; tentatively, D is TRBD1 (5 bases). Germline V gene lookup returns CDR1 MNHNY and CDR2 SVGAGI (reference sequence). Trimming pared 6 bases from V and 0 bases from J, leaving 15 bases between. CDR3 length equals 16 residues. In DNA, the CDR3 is TGTGCCAGCAGGAGATCCGGGACGAATAGCAATCAGCCCCAGCATTTT. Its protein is CASRRSGTNSNQPQHF.

The CDR3 region is CASSLRRGGELFF. In nucleotides, the CDR3 is TGTGCCAGCAGCCTGCGCCGGGGAGGGGAGCTGTTTTTT. The rearrangement links TRBV7-6 to TRBJ2-2; tentative D call: TRBD2 (5 bases). This CDR3 is built from 13 residues. In germline, CDR1 is SGHVS, CDR2 FNYEAQ. V was clipped by 5 bases and J by 8 bases, with 12 bases between them.

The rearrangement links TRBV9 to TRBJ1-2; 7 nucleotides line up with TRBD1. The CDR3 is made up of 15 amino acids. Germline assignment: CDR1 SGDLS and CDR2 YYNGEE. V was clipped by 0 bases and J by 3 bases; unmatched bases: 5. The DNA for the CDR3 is TGTGCCAGCAGCGTAGCTGGGGGACAGCACTATGGCTACACCTTC. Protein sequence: CASSVAGGQHYGYTF.

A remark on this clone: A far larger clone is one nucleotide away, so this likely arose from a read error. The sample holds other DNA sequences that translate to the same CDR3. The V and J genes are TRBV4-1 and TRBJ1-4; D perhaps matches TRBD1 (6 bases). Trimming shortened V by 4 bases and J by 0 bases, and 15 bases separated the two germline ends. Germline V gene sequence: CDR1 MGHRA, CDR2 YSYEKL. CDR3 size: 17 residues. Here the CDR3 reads CASSPRQAQTTNEKLFF. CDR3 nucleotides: TGCGCCAGCAGCCCCAGACAGGCGCAGACAACTAATGAAAAACTGTTTTTT.

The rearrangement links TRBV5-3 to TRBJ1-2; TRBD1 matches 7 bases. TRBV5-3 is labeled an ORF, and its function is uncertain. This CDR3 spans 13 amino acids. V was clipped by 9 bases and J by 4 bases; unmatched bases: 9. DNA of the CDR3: TGTGCCATCACCCCGGACAGGAGCTATGGCTACACCTTC. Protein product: CAITPDRSYGYTF.

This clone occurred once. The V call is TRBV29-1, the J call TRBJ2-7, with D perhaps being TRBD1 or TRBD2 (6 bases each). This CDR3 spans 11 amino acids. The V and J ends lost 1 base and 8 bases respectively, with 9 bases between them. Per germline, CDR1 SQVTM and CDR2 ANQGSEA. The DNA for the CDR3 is TGCAGCGTTGAAGTTGGGGGGCAGCAGTACTTC. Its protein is CSVEVGGQQYF.

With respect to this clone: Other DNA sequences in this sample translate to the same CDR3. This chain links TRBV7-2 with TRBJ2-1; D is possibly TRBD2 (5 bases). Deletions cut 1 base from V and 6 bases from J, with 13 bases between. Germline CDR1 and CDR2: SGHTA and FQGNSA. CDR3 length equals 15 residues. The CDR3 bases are TGTGCCAGCAGCTTAGTGCGGGCTACGGGCAATGAGCAGTTCTTC. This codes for CASSLVRATGNEQFF.

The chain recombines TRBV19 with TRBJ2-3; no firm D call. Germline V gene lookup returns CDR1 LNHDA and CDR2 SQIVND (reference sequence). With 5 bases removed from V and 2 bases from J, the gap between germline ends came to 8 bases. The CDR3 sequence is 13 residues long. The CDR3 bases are TGTGCCAGTAGTCGTCAGCTCACAGATACGCAGTATTTT. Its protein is CASSRQLTDTQYF. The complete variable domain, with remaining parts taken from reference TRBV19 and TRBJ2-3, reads DGGITQSPKYLFRKEGQNVTLSCEQNLNHDAMYWYRQDPGQGLRLIYYSQIVNDFQKGDIAEGYSVSREKKESFPLTVTSAQKNPTAFYLCASSRQLTDTQYFGPGTRLTVL.

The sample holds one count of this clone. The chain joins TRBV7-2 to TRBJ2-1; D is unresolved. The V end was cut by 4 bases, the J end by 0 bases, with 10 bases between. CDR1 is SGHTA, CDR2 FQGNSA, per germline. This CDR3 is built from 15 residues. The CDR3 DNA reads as TGTGCCAGCAGCTCGGACGCGAGCTCCTACAATGAGCAGTTCTTC. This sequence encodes CASSSDASSYNEQFF.

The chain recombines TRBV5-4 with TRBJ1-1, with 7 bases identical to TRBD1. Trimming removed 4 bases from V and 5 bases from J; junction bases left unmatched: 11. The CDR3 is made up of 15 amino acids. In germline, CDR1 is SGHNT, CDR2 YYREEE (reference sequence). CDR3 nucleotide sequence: TGTGCCAGCAGCCCTATCGACAGGGCTGGGACTGAAGCTTTCTTT. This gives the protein CASSPIDRAGTEAFF. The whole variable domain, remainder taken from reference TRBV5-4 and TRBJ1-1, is ETGVTQSPTHLIKTRGQQVTLRCSSQSGHNTVSWYQQALGQGPQFIFQYYREEENGRGNFPPRFSGLQFPNYSSELNVNALELDDSALYLCASSPIDRAGTEAFFGQGTRLTVV.

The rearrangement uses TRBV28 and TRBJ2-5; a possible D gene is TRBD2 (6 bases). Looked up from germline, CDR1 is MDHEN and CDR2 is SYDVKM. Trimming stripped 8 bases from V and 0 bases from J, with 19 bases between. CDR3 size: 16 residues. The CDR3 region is CASLNAGKRDQETQYF. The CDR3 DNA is TGTGCCAGCCTCAACGCCGGGAAGCGGGACCAAGAGACCCAGTACTTC.

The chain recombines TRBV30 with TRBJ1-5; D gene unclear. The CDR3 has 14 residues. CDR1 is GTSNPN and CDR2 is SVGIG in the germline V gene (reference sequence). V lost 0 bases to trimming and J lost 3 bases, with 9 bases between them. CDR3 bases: TGTGCCTGGAGTGTACTGGGAGACAATCAGCCCCAGCATTTT. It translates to CAWSVLGDNQPQHF.

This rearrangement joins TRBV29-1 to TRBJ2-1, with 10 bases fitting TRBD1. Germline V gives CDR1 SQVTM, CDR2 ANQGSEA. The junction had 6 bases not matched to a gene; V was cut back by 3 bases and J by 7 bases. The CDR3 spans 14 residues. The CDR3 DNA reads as TGCAGCGTTGAGCGGGACAGGGGTCGGAATGAGCAGTTCTTC. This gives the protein CSVERDRGRNEQFF.

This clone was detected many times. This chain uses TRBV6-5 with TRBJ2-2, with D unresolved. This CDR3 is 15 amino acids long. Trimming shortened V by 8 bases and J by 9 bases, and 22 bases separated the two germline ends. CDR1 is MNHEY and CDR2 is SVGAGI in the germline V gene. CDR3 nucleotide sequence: TGTGCCAGCTTTCGGTACGGCGCCGACCACCGGGAGCTGTTTTTT. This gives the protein CASFRYGADHRELFF.

This chain's CDR3 is CASSTGYNEQFF. The CDR3 DNA follows: TGTGCCAGCAGCACAGGTTACAATGAGCAGTTCTTC. The V gene is TRBV28, the J gene TRBJ2-1, with a tentative D call TRBD1 (5 bases). CDR1 and CDR2 (germline): MDHEN, SYDVKM. The CDR3 is 12 residues long. With 6 bases removed from V and 4 bases from J, the gap between germline ends came to 7 bases.